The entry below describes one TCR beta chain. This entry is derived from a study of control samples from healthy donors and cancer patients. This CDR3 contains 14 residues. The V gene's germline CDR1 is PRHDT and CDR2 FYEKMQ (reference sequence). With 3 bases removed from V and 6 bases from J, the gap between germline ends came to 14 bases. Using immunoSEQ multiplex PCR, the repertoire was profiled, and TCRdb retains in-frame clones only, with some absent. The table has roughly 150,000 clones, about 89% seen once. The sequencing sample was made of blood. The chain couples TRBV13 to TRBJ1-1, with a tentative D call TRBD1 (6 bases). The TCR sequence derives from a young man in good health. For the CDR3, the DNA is TGTGCCAGCAGCTTGCAGGGGCTTGACGCTGAAGCTTTCTTT. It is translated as CASSLQGLDAEAFF.